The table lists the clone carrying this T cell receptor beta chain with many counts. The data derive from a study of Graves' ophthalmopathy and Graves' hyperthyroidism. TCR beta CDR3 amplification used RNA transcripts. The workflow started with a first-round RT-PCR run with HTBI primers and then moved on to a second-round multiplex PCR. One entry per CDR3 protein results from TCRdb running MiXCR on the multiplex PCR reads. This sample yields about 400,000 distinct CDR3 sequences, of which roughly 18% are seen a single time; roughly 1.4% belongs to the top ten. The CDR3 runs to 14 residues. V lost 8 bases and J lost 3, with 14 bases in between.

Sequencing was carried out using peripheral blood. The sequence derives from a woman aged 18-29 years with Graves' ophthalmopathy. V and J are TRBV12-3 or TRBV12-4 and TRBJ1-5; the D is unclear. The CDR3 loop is CASRSGTLNQPQHF. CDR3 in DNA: TGTGCCAGCCGTTCGGGAACCCTCAATCAGCCCCAGCATTTT.